This is a list of T cell receptor beta chains from one sample in a study of cytomegalovirus exposure and HLA in healthy donors. Method: immunoSEQ multiplex PCR; TCRdb's copy keeps in-frame clones and lacks some. The table includes around 200,000 clones, 75% to 85% detected once. Sequencing was performed on PBMCs. The receptor source for this set is a boy aged 10-17 years in good health and CMV-seronegative. The CDR3 runs from the conserved cysteine through the conserved F or W. The D gene is left open where the match is weak. Not every row has a clone size; where given, it reads once, few, many or a size class.

cdr3_nt: TGTGCCACCTTCACTGGGCTCGCGAACACCGGGGAGCTGTTTTTT
cdr3_aa: CATFTGLANTGELFF
clone_size: .
v_call: TRBV19
j_call: TRBJ2-2
d_call: .

cdr3_nt: TGTGCCAGCAGGGGGACTAGCCGCACAGATACGCAGTATTTT
cdr3_aa: CASRGTSRTDTQYF
clone_size: .
v_call: TRBV2
j_call: TRBJ2-3
d_call: TRBD2

cdr3_nt: TGTGCCAACACCTTACAGGGGTTGGGTGAAAAACTGTTTTTT
cdr3_aa: CANTLQGLGEKLFF
clone_size: .
v_call: TRBV2
j_call: TRBJ1-4
d_call: TRBD1

cdr3_nt: TGCGCCAGCAGCCGACAGGGGAAGGCTAATGAAAAACTGTTTTTT
cdr3_aa: CASSRQGKANEKLFF
clone_size: .
v_call: TRBV5-1
j_call: TRBJ1-4
d_call: TRBD1

cdr3_nt: TGTGCCACGAAGCGGGAGAGTCACAATGAGCAGTTCTTC
cdr3_aa: CATKRESHNEQFF
clone_size: .
v_call: TRBV7-8
j_call: TRBJ2-1
d_call: TRBD2

cdr3_nt: TGCGCCAGCAGTGAATTTTCCGGGACAGGGGCTGAAGCTTTCTTT
cdr3_aa: CASSEFSGTGAEAFF
clone_size: few
v_call: TRBV6-4
j_call: TRBJ1-1
d_call: TRBD1

cdr3_nt: TGTGCCTGGGCTAACAGGGTTTCCTACGAGCAGTACTTC
cdr3_aa: CAWANRVSYEQYF
clone_size: .
v_call: TRBV30
j_call: TRBJ2-7
d_call: .

cdr3_nt: TGTGCCAGCAGTGGACCGAACAGGGGCTCTGGACAGCCCCAGCATTTT
cdr3_aa: CASSGPNRGSGQPQHF
clone_size: .
v_call: TRBV5-8
j_call: TRBJ1-5
d_call: TRBD1

cdr3_nt: TGTGCCAGCATCCTGGAGCGGGGGCGGCGAGAGACCCAGTACTTC
cdr3_aa: CASILERGRRETQYF
clone_size: .
v_call: TRBV7-2
j_call: TRBJ2-5
d_call: TRBD2

cdr3_nt: TGTGCCAGCAGCTTCGGGACTAGCGGGAGATCACGCTCCTACAATGAGCAGTTCTTC
cdr3_aa: CASSFGTSGRSRSYNEQFF
clone_size: .
v_call: TRBV7-6
j_call: TRBJ2-1
d_call: TRBD2

cdr3_nt: TGCGCCAGCAGTCGCTCATACCAGCGGGGGTCTACCGGGGAGCTGTTTTTT
cdr3_aa: CASSRSYQRGSTGELFF
clone_size: few
v_call: TRBV10-1
j_call: TRBJ2-2
d_call: TRBD2

cdr3_nt: TGTGCCTGGAGTCCTTTTATGGACAGGGGGTTCTACAATGAGCAGTTCTTC
cdr3_aa: CAWSPFMDRGFYNEQFF
clone_size: .
v_call: TRBV30
j_call: TRBJ2-1
d_call: TRBD1

cdr3_nt: TGTGCCAGCAGCTTAACGCTGACTAGCGGCAGCACAGATACGCAGTATTTT
cdr3_aa: CASSLTLTSGSTDTQYF
clone_size: .
v_call: TRBV7-9
j_call: TRBJ2-3
d_call: TRBD2

cdr3_nt: TGTGCCAGTAGTATAGCAGGGGGGAACACTGAAGCTTTCTTT
cdr3_aa: CASSIAGGNTEAFF
clone_size: .
v_call: TRBV19
j_call: TRBJ1-1
d_call: TRBD1

cdr3_nt: TGTGCCAGCAGCCCCCGGAGTTCGGGGGAGCAGTACTTC
cdr3_aa: CASSPRSSGEQYF
clone_size: .
v_call: TRBV7-2
j_call: TRBJ2-7
d_call: .

cdr3_nt: TGTGCCAGCAGGTTGCTGGACAGGGTGAACACTGAAGCTTTCTTT
cdr3_aa: CASRLLDRVNTEAFF
clone_size: few
v_call: TRBV6-5
j_call: TRBJ1-1
d_call: TRBD1

cdr3_nt: TGTGCCAGCAGCTTTACTAGCGGAAGACGTGGAGATACGCAGTATTTT
cdr3_aa: CASSFTSGRRGDTQYF
clone_size: .
v_call: TRBV5-6
j_call: TRBJ2-3
d_call: TRBD2

cdr3_nt: TGTGCCGCTCATTCAGGCTTGCAATATAAACTGTTTTTT
cdr3_aa: CAAHSGLQYKLFF
clone_size: .
v_call: TRBV2
j_call: TRBJ1-4
d_call: .

cdr3_nt: TGTGCCTGGACCGCAGGGGCAGGTGAGCAGTTCTTC
cdr3_aa: CAWTAGAGEQFF
clone_size: few
v_call: TRBV30
j_call: TRBJ2-1
d_call: .

cdr3_nt: TGCGCCAGCAGCTTGCTGGGGCTTCTTAGCACAGATACGCAGTATTTT
cdr3_aa: CASSLLGLLSTDTQYF
clone_size: .
v_call: TRBV5-1
j_call: TRBJ2-3
d_call: .

cdr3_nt: TGCGCCAGCAGCTGGAGCGTCGGGACAGGGGAGAGAGAGCAGTACTTC
cdr3_aa: CASSWSVGTGEREQYF
clone_size: .
v_call: TRBV5-1
j_call: TRBJ2-7
d_call: TRBD1

cdr3_nt: TGTGCCAGCAGCTTAAGTTCGGGGAACACTGAAGCTTTCTTT
cdr3_aa: CASSLSSGNTEAFF
clone_size: .
v_call: TRBV7-8
j_call: TRBJ1-1
d_call: .

cdr3_nt: TGTGCCAGCAGGACTGACTCTGGGGCCAACGTCCTGACTTTC
cdr3_aa: CASRTDSGANVLTF
clone_size: .
v_call: TRBV5-4
j_call: TRBJ2-6
d_call: .

cdr3_nt: TGTGCCAGCAGTCCCGGGGGGATGTTCACAGATACGCAGTATTTT
cdr3_aa: CASSPGGMFTDTQYF
clone_size: .
v_call: TRBV6-5
j_call: TRBJ2-3
d_call: TRBD2

cdr3_nt: TGTGCCAGCAGCTTATCAGGGGACACTGAAGCTTTCTTT
cdr3_aa: CASSLSGDTEAFF
clone_size: .
v_call: TRBV11-3
j_call: TRBJ1-1
d_call: .

cdr3_nt: TGTGCCAGCAGCACAAAACAGGGGTTCGGCTATGGCTACACCTTC
cdr3_aa: CASSTKQGFGYGYTF
clone_size: once
v_call: TRBV5-4
j_call: TRBJ1-2
d_call: TRBD1

cdr3_nt: TGTGCCAGCAGGACCGGGACAGCCGGGATGGATGGCTACACCTTC
cdr3_aa: CASRTGTAGMDGYTF
clone_size: .
v_call: TRBV2
j_call: TRBJ1-2
d_call: TRBD1

cdr3_nt: TGTGCCAGCAGCTTGGCCGGAGTAGGAAACACCATATATTTT
cdr3_aa: CASSLAGVGNTIYF
clone_size: .
v_call: TRBV5-6
j_call: TRBJ1-3
d_call: .

cdr3_nt: TGTGCCAGCGAGGGACTAGCGGGGACGACTAGCACAGATACGCAGTATTTT
cdr3_aa: CASEGLAGTTSTDTQYF
clone_size: once
v_call: TRBV2
j_call: TRBJ2-3
d_call: TRBD2

cdr3_nt: TGTGCCATCAGTGAACCTGGGACAGGGAGCCACGAGCAGTACTTC
cdr3_aa: CAISEPGTGSHEQYF
clone_size: .
v_call: TRBV10-3
j_call: TRBJ2-7
d_call: TRBD1

cdr3_nt: TGTGCCAGCAGCTTGAGACTACAGGGGGCAGAAGGTATTGGCTACACCTTC
cdr3_aa: CASSLRLQGAEGIGYTF
clone_size: .
v_call: TRBV11-2
j_call: TRBJ1-2
d_call: TRBD1

cdr3_nt: TGTGCCAGCAGCCAGGGGGCGGGGGCCTACAATGAGCAGTTCTTC
cdr3_aa: CASSQGAGAYNEQFF
clone_size: few
v_call: TRBV7-3
j_call: TRBJ2-1
d_call: .

cdr3_nt: TGTGCCAGCAGCTTGGCGCGGGGAGCTGGAAACACCATATATTTT
cdr3_aa: CASSLARGAGNTIYF
clone_size: .
v_call: TRBV5-4
j_call: TRBJ1-3
d_call: .

cdr3_nt: TGTGCCAGCAGCCCTCGGACCCTTGACAGGCCTTACTATGGCTACACCTTC
cdr3_aa: CASSPRTLDRPYYGYTF
clone_size: .
v_call: TRBV9
j_call: TRBJ1-2
d_call: .

cdr3_nt: TGTGCCATCAGCAGGGACAGGGTTCCTAACTACGAGCAGTACTTC
cdr3_aa: CAISRDRVPNYEQYF
clone_size: .
v_call: TRBV10-3
j_call: TRBJ2-7
d_call: TRBD1

cdr3_nt: TGCGCCAGCCGAGAGGGGACAGGATTCTACGAGCAGTACTTC
cdr3_aa: CASREGTGFYEQYF
clone_size: .
v_call: TRBV4-1
j_call: TRBJ2-7
d_call: TRBD1

cdr3_nt: TGTGCCAGCAGCCCCGGGGGGACCATGAACACTGAAGCTTTCTTT
cdr3_aa: CASSPGGTMNTEAFF
clone_size: .
v_call: TRBV7-9
j_call: TRBJ1-1
d_call: .

cdr3_nt: TGTGCCAGCAGTTCAGCCCCCAGCTTCACAGGGGAGGAAGCTTTCTTT
cdr3_aa: CASSSAPSFTGEEAFF
clone_size: .
v_call: TRBV6-5
j_call: TRBJ1-1
d_call: TRBD1

cdr3_nt: TGCGCCAGCAGCACCCGGATCGGGAGGATGAGTGAGGAGGCTGAGCAGTTCTTC
cdr3_aa: CASSTRIGRMSEEAEQFF
clone_size: .
v_call: TRBV5-1
j_call: TRBJ2-1
d_call: TRBD2

cdr3_nt: TGTGCCAGCAACACCGACAGGGGGCGAACCGGGGAGCTGTTTTTT
cdr3_aa: CASNTDRGRTGELFF
clone_size: .
v_call: TRBV11-3
j_call: TRBJ2-2
d_call: TRBD1

cdr3_nt: TGTGCCAGCAGCCTTCAACAGGGTTTCACAGATACGCAGTATTTT
cdr3_aa: CASSLQQGFTDTQYF
clone_size: .
v_call: TRBV7-9
j_call: TRBJ2-3
d_call: .

cdr3_nt: TGTGCCAGCAGCCAGTACAATGAGCAGTTCTTC
cdr3_aa: CASSQYNEQFF
clone_size: .
v_call: TRBV6-5
j_call: TRBJ2-1
d_call: .

cdr3_nt: TGTGCCAGTAGTATCGGGACAGGTGACTCTGGAAACACCATATATTTT
cdr3_aa: CASSIGTGDSGNTIYF
clone_size: .
v_call: TRBV19
j_call: TRBJ1-3
d_call: TRBD1

cdr3_nt: TGCGCCAGCAGCGCGGATATAACCGGGGAGCTGTTTTTT
cdr3_aa: CASSADITGELFF
clone_size: .
v_call: TRBV5-1
j_call: TRBJ2-2
d_call: .

cdr3_nt: TGTGCCAGCAGCTTCAGAGCGGGGGACACAGATACGCAGTATTTT
cdr3_aa: CASSFRAGDTDTQYF
clone_size: once
v_call: TRBV11-3
j_call: TRBJ2-3
d_call: TRBD2

cdr3_nt: TGTGCCAGCAGTTTGGGTGGTGCGGGAGGTCGGGTATACGAGCAGTACTTC
cdr3_aa: CASSLGGAGGRVYEQYF
clone_size: .
v_call: TRBV27
j_call: TRBJ2-7
d_call: TRBD2

cdr3_nt: TGTGCCAGCAGGTTATCGACAGGAACTGAAGCTTTCTTT
cdr3_aa: CASRLSTGTEAFF
clone_size: .
v_call: TRBV27
j_call: TRBJ1-1
d_call: .

cdr3_nt: TGTGCCAGTAGTAGAATGGGGACAGTGGTTACGAATGAGCAGTTCTTC
cdr3_aa: CASSRMGTVVTNEQFF
clone_size: .
v_call: TRBV19
j_call: TRBJ2-1
d_call: TRBD1

cdr3_nt: TGCAGTGCTAGTTCCCGGACTGAAGCTTTCTTT
cdr3_aa: CSASSRTEAFF
clone_size: .
v_call: TRBV20-1
j_call: TRBJ1-1
d_call: .

cdr3_nt: TGTGCCAGCAGCTCCGGACTAGCGGGAGTCGGGGAGCTGTTTTTT
cdr3_aa: CASSSGLAGVGELFF
clone_size: .
v_call: TRBV7-3
j_call: TRBJ2-2
d_call: TRBD2

cdr3_nt: TGTGCCAGCAGTGAAAAGGGGACAGCGGGTGGAACCGGGGAGCTGTTTTTT
cdr3_aa: CASSEKGTAGGTGELFF
clone_size: .
v_call: TRBV2
j_call: TRBJ2-2
d_call: .

cdr3_nt: TGCGCCAGCAGTGAGAGGTGGGAGGGGGCCTACGAGCAGTACTTC
cdr3_aa: CASSERWEGAYEQYF
clone_size: .
v_call: TRBV4-1
j_call: TRBJ2-7
d_call: .

cdr3_nt: TGTGCCACCAAGGGGACCGGGACAGGGGGCAATGAGCAGTTCTTC
cdr3_aa: CATKGTGTGGNEQFF
clone_size: .
v_call: TRBV19
j_call: TRBJ2-1
d_call: TRBD1

cdr3_nt: TGTGCCAGCAGTCCAGGGTTGGACAATGAGCAGTTCTTC
cdr3_aa: CASSPGLDNEQFF
clone_size: .
v_call: TRBV27
j_call: TRBJ2-1
d_call: .

cdr3_nt: TGTGCCAGCAGCTCATCTGGACAGAAAGGAGTAGCTTTCTTT
cdr3_aa: CASSSSGQKGVAFF
clone_size: few
v_call: TRBV7-3
j_call: TRBJ1-1
d_call: .